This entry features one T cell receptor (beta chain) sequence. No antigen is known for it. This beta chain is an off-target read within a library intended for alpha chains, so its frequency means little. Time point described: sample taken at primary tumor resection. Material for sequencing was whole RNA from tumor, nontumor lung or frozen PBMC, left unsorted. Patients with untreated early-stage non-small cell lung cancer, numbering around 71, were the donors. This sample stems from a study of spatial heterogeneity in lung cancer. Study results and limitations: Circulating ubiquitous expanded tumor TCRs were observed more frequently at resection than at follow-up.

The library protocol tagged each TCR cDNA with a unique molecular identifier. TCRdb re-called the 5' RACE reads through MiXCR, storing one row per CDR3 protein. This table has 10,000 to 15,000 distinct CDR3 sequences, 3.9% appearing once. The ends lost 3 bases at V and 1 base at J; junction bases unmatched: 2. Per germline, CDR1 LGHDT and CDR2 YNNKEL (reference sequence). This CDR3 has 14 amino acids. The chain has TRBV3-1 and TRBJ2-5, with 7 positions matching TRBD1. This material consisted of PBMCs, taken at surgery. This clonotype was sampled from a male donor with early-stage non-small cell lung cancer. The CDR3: CASSQGQSQETQYF. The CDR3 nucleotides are TGTGCCAGCAGCCAGGGACAGAGCCAAGAGACCCAGTACTTC.